The present T cell receptor beta chain was sequenced within a study of T cells after posttransplantation cyclophosphamide. Busulfan-fludarabine conditioning, marrow transplant, and cyclophosphamide on days +3 and +4 were administered. Assay: immunoSEQ multiplex PCR; the TCRdb copy retains only in-frame clones and omits some. The sample has about 43,000 clones, 90% seen once. This clone was seen a handful of times. This clonotype originated in a male patient aged 55-69 years who received an allogeneic stem cell transplant from a related donor and was CMV-positive. Some T cells may trace back to the graft donor. The source material was PBMCs, sampled 55 to 70 days after allogeneic stem cell transplant with posttransplant cyclophosphamide.

CDR3 protein: CASGAGGRELFF. The CDR3 bases are TGTGCCAGCGGCGCGGGGGGCCGGGAGCTGTTTTTT. The chain couples TRBV7-6 to TRBJ2-2; 8 nucleotides agree with TRBD2. CDR1 and CDR2 from the germline V gene are SGHVS and FNYEAQ. This CDR3 is built from 12 residues. Losses at the gene ends were 8 bases for V and 9 bases for J; bases not matched to a gene: 5.